Listed here are 27 T cell receptor beta chains from one sample, sequenced in a study of cytomegalovirus exposure and HLA in healthy donors. PCR was performed using 60 Vbeta and 13 Jbeta primers. The repertoire was sequenced with immunoSEQ multiplex PCR; TCRdb's copy has only in-frame clones and lacks some. Of about 140,000 clones listed, 80% are singletons. Sequenced material: PBMCs. The receptors were sampled from a male donor in good health and CMV-seronegative.

The CDR3 reads CASSFIRDYDTDTQYF. In DNA form, the CDR3 reads TGTGCCAGCAGCTTCATCCGGGACTATGACACAGATACGCAGTATTTT. The chain carries TRBV7-9 and TRBJ2-3; 7 positions match TRBD2. V lost 3 bases, J lost 2 bases, and 8 bases stayed unmatched. The CDR3 runs 16 residues. Germline loops: CDR1 SEHNR, CDR2 FQNEAQ (reference sequence).

The chain employs TRBV5-1 and TRBJ1-6, with unresolved D. The V end lost 5 bases, the J end lost 5 bases, and 8 bases lay between the germline ends. The germline V gene has CDR1 SGHRS and CDR2 YFSETQ. This CDR3 comprises 13 residues. CDR3 sequence: CASSEADNSPLHF. The CDR3 coding sequence is TGCGCCAGCAGTGAGGCAGATAATTCACCCCTCCACTTT.

The V gene is TRBV30, the J gene TRBJ1-6; TRBD1 might be the D (6 bases). With 3 bases removed from V and 9 bases from J, the gap between germline ends came to 15 bases. The CDR3 runs to 14 residues. CDR1 and CDR2 (germline): GTSNPN, SVGIG (reference sequence). CDR3 residues: CAWSVDSRVSPLHF. The CDR3 DNA reads as TGTGCCTGGAGCGTGGACAGTAGAGTTTCACCCCTCCACTTT.

CDR3 coding DNA: TGTGCCAGCAGCCGAGGACAAAGCTCCTACAATGAGCAGTTCTTC. It codes for CASSRGQSSYNEQFF. The chain uses TRBV7-6 and TRBJ2-1; possibly TRBD1 for D (5 bases). V lost 5 bases to trimming and J lost 0 bases, with 11 bases between them. The CDR3 has 15 residues. CDR1 SGHVS and CDR2 FNYEAQ come from the germline V gene.

V usage is TRBV4-2 and J usage is TRBJ2-6; tentatively, D is TRBD2 (7 bases). The CDR3 runs to 19 residues. The germline V gene has CDR1 LGHNA and CDR2 YNFKEQ. V lost 1 base and J lost 0, with 16 bases in between. The CDR3 loop reads CASSQARGGGNSGANVLTF. CDR3 sequence (DNA): TGTGCCAGCAGCCAAGCCAGAGGGGGGGGAAACTCTGGGGCCAACGTCCTGACTTTC.

The J gene is TRBJ1-3, the V gene TRBV5-1; D not resolved. Germline CDR1 reads SGHRS; CDR2 reads YFSETQ. CDR3 length: 15 residues. V was trimmed by 0 bases and J by 4 bases, leaving 11 bases between them. CDR3 loop: CASSLEIGAGNTIYF. The CDR3, as DNA: TGCGCCAGCAGCTTGGAGATCGGTGCCGGAAACACCATATATTTT. Full variable domain (rest looked up from reference TRBV5-1 and TRBJ1-3): KAGVTQTPRYLIKTRGQQVTLSCSPISGHRSVSWYQQTPGQGLQFLFEYFSETQRNKGNFPGRFSGRQFSNSRSEMNVSTLELGDSALYLCASSLEIGAGNTIYFGEGSWLTVV.

This clone was recorded once. The chain uses TRBV9 and TRBJ2-3, with D possibly being TRBD2 (6 bases). V gave up 0 bases and J gave up 3 bases, with 11 bases separating them. The V gene's germline CDR1 is SGDLS and CDR2 YYNGEE. The CDR3 has 15 amino acids. The chain's CDR3 is CASSVGLGRTDTQYF. The DNA for the CDR3 is TGTGCCAGCAGCGTAGGATTGGGGAGGACAGATACGCAGTATTTT.

On this clone itself: This CDR3 is also generated by other DNA sequences in the sample. This chain connects TRBV9 to TRBJ2-5, with 7 bases matching TRBD1. Germline loops: CDR1 SGDLS, CDR2 YYNGEE. This CDR3 has 15 amino acids. Trimming removed 0 bases from V and 2 bases from J; junction bases left unmatched: 4. CDR3 protein: CASSVGGRGQETQYF. CDR3 coding DNA: TGTGCCAGCAGCGTAGGTGGCAGGGGGCAAGAGACCCAGTACTTC.

V gene TRBV5-1 combines with J gene TRBJ2-3, with D perhaps matching TRBD1 (6 bases). The CDR3 has 15 residues. The V end was cut by 4 bases, the J end by 0 bases, with 12 bases between. Germline CDR1 and CDR2: SGHRS and YFSETQ. DNA of the CDR3: TGCGCCAGCAGCCACTCGGGACAAAGCACAGATACGCAGTATTTT. Residues: CASSHSGQSTDTQYF.

V and J are TRBV30 and TRBJ1-1, with no clear D. This CDR3 comprises 13 residues. Deletions cut 5 bases from V and 0 bases from J, with 10 bases between. Germline V gene sequence: CDR1 GTSNPN, CDR2 SVGIG (reference sequence). As DNA, the CDR3 is TGTGCCTGGGTCCGAAAGCTGAACACTGAAGCTTTCTTT. Its translation: CAWVRKLNTEAFF. Together with reference TRBV30 and TRBJ1-1, the CDR3 gives the full variable domain: SQTIHQWPATLVQPVGSPLSLECTVEGTSNPNLYWYRQAAGRGLQLLFYSVGIGQISSEVPQNLSASRPQDRQFILSSKKLLLSDSGFYLCAWVRKLNTEAFFGQGTRLTVV.

This chain uses TRBV4-3 with TRBJ1-5; weak D call: TRBD1 (5 bases). This CDR3 has 13 residues. Trimming left V 0 bases short and J 10 bases short, with 10 bases between. Looked up from germline, CDR1 is LGHNA and CDR2 is YSLEER. CDR3 loop: CASSQDVRAPQHF. CDR3 bases: TGCGCCAGCAGCCAAGATGTCAGGGCTCCCCAGCATTTT.

This clone showed up just once. V usage is TRBV9 and J usage is TRBJ2-3, with TRBD2 matching 8 bases. V dropped 1 base and J dropped 4; count of bases not matched to a gene: 5. This CDR3 spans 15 amino acids. Germline V gene sequence: CDR1 SGDLS, CDR2 YYNGEE. For the CDR3, the DNA is TGTGCCAGCAGCGTAAGCGGGGGCCGCCCAGATACGCAGTATTTT. It specifies CASSVSGGRPDTQYF.

The rearrangement joins TRBV27 to TRBJ1-4, with D hard to call. The V and J ends lost 4 bases and 2 bases respectively, with 8 bases between them. The germline V gene encodes CDR1 MNHEY and CDR2 SMNVEV (reference sequence). The CDR3 covers 14 residues. The CDR3 sequence: CASSSYGTNEKLFF. DNA of the CDR3: TGTGCCAGCAGTTCCTACGGGACTAATGAAAAACTGTTTTTT.

This clone was seen a few times. The V and J genes are TRBV6-1 and TRBJ2-5, with D perhaps matching TRBD2 (6 bases). The germline V gene encodes CDR1 MNHNS and CDR2 SASEGT. The CDR3 has 11 amino acids. The V and J ends lost 2 bases and 10 bases respectively, with 8 bases between them. CDR3 protein: CASSEWGVQYF. Written as DNA, the CDR3 is TGTGCCAGCAGTGAATGGGGGGTCCAGTACTTC.

The V call is TRBV4-3, the J call TRBJ2-7; D call uncertain. Germline lookup yields CDR1 LGHNA and CDR2 YSLEER. The CDR3 spans 15 residues. V was trimmed by 3 bases and J by 0 bases, leaving 12 bases between them. CDR3 region: CASSHTTESSYEQYF. The CDR3 region has the DNA TGCGCCAGCAGCCACACGACGGAGAGCTCCTACGAGCAGTACTTC.

This clone was seen more than once but under ten times. V is TRBV23-1 and J is TRBJ1-2, with D unclear. TRBV23-1 is sorted into the ORF group, with uncertain function. The CDR3 extends over 10 amino acids. Trimming stripped 1 base from V and 9 bases from J, with 3 bases between. CDR3: CASSQYSYTF. The DNA of the CDR3 is TGCGCCAGCAGTCAATACAGCTACACCTTC.

A single count supports this clone. The chain combines TRBV6-1 with TRBJ2-4; TRBD1 is a possible D gene (6 bases). CDR3 size: 13 residues. Germline V gene data show CDR1 as MNHNS and CDR2 as SASEGT. The ends were cut back, 6 bases at V and 8 bases at J, with 14 bases in the middle. The DNA for the CDR3 is TGTGCCAGCAGGAGGACAGAACGGGACATTCAGTACTTC. This translates into CASRRTERDIQYF.

This chain connects TRBV5-6 to TRBJ1-4; 9 positions match TRBD1. Unmatched junction bases numbered 13, after V lost 4 bases and J lost 3 bases. Germline CDR1 SGHDT, CDR2 YYEEEE. This CDR3 spans 18 amino acids. The chain's CDR3 is CASSAGTGRGGANEKLFF. Written as DNA, the CDR3 is TGTGCCAGCAGCGCCGGGACAGGGAGAGGGGGGGCTAATGAAAAACTGTTTTTT.

This sequence joins TRBV9 and TRBJ1-4; D uncertain. CDR3 length: 15 residues. Looked up from germline, CDR1 is SGDLS and CDR2 is YYNGEE. V shed 3 bases and J shed 5 bases, with 14 bases lying between them. The DNA of the CDR3 is TGTGCCAGCAGCGCCCAGGTGAACCCGAATGAAAAACTGTTTTTT. It specifies CASSAQVNPNEKLFF.

This chain uses TRBV10-2 with TRBJ2-1, with D maybe TRBD2 (5 bases). The CDR3 runs 11 residues. Germline lookup yields CDR1 WSHSY and CDR2 SAAADI. The V gene lost 6 bases and the J gene lost 8 bases, with 8 bases spanning the gap. DNA for the CDR3: TGCGCCAGCAGGAGGGCCGATGAGCAGTTCTTC. This encodes CASRRADEQFF.

This clone was observed a handful of times. The V and J genes are TRBV5-5 and TRBJ2-7, with D possibly TRBD1 on 5 matching bases. The V end was cut by 4 bases, the J end by 3 bases, with 14 bases between. Germline V gene data show CDR1 as SGHKS and CDR2 as YYEKEE (reference sequence). CDR3 length equals 14 residues. In DNA form, the CDR3 reads TGTGCCAGCAGCCTCAGGGAAGTTGGCTACGAGCAGTACTTC. Its translation is CASSLREVGYEQYF.

The chain links TRBV30 to TRBJ1-1, with D possibly matching TRBD1 (5 bases). The CDR3 is 12 residues long. Per germline, CDR1 GTSNPN and CDR2 SVGIG (reference sequence). V was shortened by 5 bases and J by 5 bases, with 12 bases between the two germline ends. The CDR3 region is CAWSSRGTEAFF. The CDR3 DNA reads as TGTGCCTGGTCCTCTCGGGGGACTGAAGCTTTCTTT.

As concerns this clone: The sample has other DNA sequences that encode this CDR3 too. The chain combines TRBV4-3 with TRBJ2-1, with no clear D. This CDR3 is 15 amino acids long. Trimming removed 1 base at V and 0 bases at J, with 7 bases between. CDR1 and CDR2 (germline): LGHNA, YSLEER. The CDR3, as DNA: TGCGCCAGCAGCCAAGTACGGAGCTCCTACAATGAGCAGTTCTTC. It is translated as CASSQVRSSYNEQFF.

The CDR3 DNA reads TGCGCCAGCAGCCAAGGTTCGACAGGGCTCCCCTACGAGCAGTACTTC. The encoded protein is CASSQGSTGLPYEQYF. This chain links TRBV4-1 with TRBJ2-7; 7 nucleotides agree with TRBD1. Trimming removed 1 base from V and 2 bases from J; junction bases left unmatched: 8. The germline V gene encodes CDR1 MGHRA and CDR2 YSYEKL. CDR3 length: 16 residues.

There are a few counts of this clone. The V and J genes are TRBV27 and TRBJ2-1; 10 bases align to TRBD1. The CDR3 covers 15 residues. The germline V gene encodes CDR1 MNHEY and CDR2 SMNVEV (reference sequence). V lost 5 bases to trimming and J lost 8 bases; unmatched junction nucleotides: 9. In DNA, the CDR3 is TGTGCCAGCAGTGACCTGGGACAGGGGAACTATGAGCAGTTCTTC. Translating it yields CASSDLGQGNYEQFF.

The chain couples TRBV19 to TRBJ1-5, with D possibly matching TRBD1 (5 bases). V shed 2 bases and J shed 7 bases, with 15 bases lying between them. The CDR3 extends over 15 amino acids. Germline V gene data show CDR1 as LNHDA and CDR2 as SQIVND (reference sequence). The CDR3: CASSITDTPFQPQHF. The CDR3 nucleotides read TGTGCCAGTAGTATAACGGACACCCCGTTCCAGCCCCAGCATTTT.

The count of this clone is one. J is TRBJ1-1 and V is TRBV25-1; D gene uncertain. CDR3 length equals 12 residues. Per germline, CDR1 MGHDK and CDR2 SYGVNS. Deletions cut 7 bases from V and 2 bases from J, with 8 bases between. As DNA, the CDR3 is TGTGCCAGCACGAGAGGAAACACTGAAGCTTTCTTT. Encoded protein: CASTRGNTEAFF.